This is a list of T cell receptor beta chains from one sample in a study of siplizumab effects on memory and regulatory T cells. The table came from immunoSEQ multiplex PCR; TCRdb's copy has only in-frame clones and leaves some out. The profile shows about 100,000 clones, about nine tenths of them singletons. Source material: CD4+ T cells sorted from blood. The source is a human donor in good health. The CDR3 runs from the conserved cysteine through the conserved F or W. The D gene is left open where the match is weak. Expanded clones are given a class, and other clones once, few, many or no size at all.

J,D,size,V,CDR3,DNA
TRBJ1-3,TRBD1,-,TRBV5-4,CASSSMNRGPGNTIYF,TGTGCCAGCAGCTCCATGAACAGGGGGCCTGGAAACACCATATATTTT
TRBJ2-7,-,-,TRBV30,CAWLATTGTFSYEQYF,TGTGCCTGGCTTGCCACGACCGGGACTTTCTCCTACGAGCAGTACTTC
TRBJ2-6,-,once,TRBV6-6,CASSYGSPGANVLTF,TGTGCCAGCAGTTACGGTTCGCCGGGGGCCAACGTCCTGACTTTC
TRBJ2-6,TRBD1,-,TRBV7-9,CAGDPGQLAGANVLTF,TGTGCCGGGGATCCGGGACAGCTAGCTGGGGCCAACGTCCTGACTTTC
TRBJ2-2,-,-,TRBV7-3,CASTPTANTGELFF,TGTGCCAGCACCCCGACAGCGAACACCGGGGAGCTGTTTTTT
TRBJ2-1,TRBD2,-,TRBV6-6,CASSDGGGLNNEQFF,TGTGCCAGCAGCGACGGCGGGGGGCTTAACAATGAGCAGTTCTTC
TRBJ1-1,-,-,TRBV18,CASSPAGIGGKTEAFF,TGTGCCAGCTCACCGGCCGGTATCGGGGGTAAGACTGAAGCTTTCTTT
TRBJ1-2,TRBD1,-,TRBV19,CASSIAFLQGAFIYGYTF,TGTGCCAGTAGTATAGCGTTTCTACAGGGGGCATTTATCTATGGCTACACCTTC
TRBJ2-1,TRBD2,-,TRBV6-5,CASRQPGGRNEQFF,TGTGCCAGCAGACAACCGGGGGGTCGGAATGAGCAGTTCTTC
TRBJ1-4,-,few,TRBV7-7,CASSFPSKQGNEKLFF,TGTGCCAGCAGCTTTCCCTCCAAACAGGGAAACGAAAAACTGTTTTTT
TRBJ1-2,-,-,TRBV6-5,CASSYSGAGLGGYTF,TGTGCCAGCAGTTACTCCGGCGCAGGGTTAGGCGGCTACACCTTC
TRBJ2-1,-,-,TRBV27,CASSLNYNEQFF,TGTGCCAGCAGTTTAAACTACAATGAGCAGTTCTTC
TRBJ2-3,-,-,TRBV6-1,CASVLQGSTDTQYF,TGTGCCAGCGTCCTACAGGGCAGCACAGATACGCAGTATTTT
TRBJ1-1,TRBD1,-,TRBV19,CASSPTGGWDTEAFF,TGTGCCAGTAGTCCCACAGGGGGCTGGGACACTGAAGCTTTCTTT
TRBJ2-7,TRBD2,-,TRBV5-4,CASSLDRATSGVGYEQYF,TGTGCCAGCAGCTTGGATCGAGCCACTAGCGGGGTGGGCTACGAGCAGTACTTC
TRBJ1-1,-,-,TRBV11-2,CASSLAAGIGEAFF,TGTGCCAGCAGCTTAGCAGCAGGGATCGGTGAAGCTTTCTTT
TRBJ1-2,-,-,TRBV4-1,CASSQVGTDSPYGYTF,TGCGCCAGCAGCCAAGTAGGGACTGACAGTCCCTATGGCTACACCTTC
TRBJ2-7,TRBD2,-,TRBV6-1,CASWLGGSYEQYF,TGTGCCAGTTGGCTGGGCGGGAGCTACGAGCAGTACTTC
TRBJ2-1,-,-,TRBV4-2,CASSQDLTNYNEQFF,TGTGCCAGCAGCCAAGATTTGACTAACTACAATGAGCAGTTCTTC
TRBJ2-1,-,-,TRBV6-6,CASSPTGNEQFF,TGTGCCAGCAGCCCGACTGGCAATGAGCAGTTCTTC
TRBJ1-1,-,-,TRBV30,CAWVGRVNTEAFF,TGTGCCTGGGTCGGCAGGGTGAACACTGAAGCTTTCTTT
TRBJ2-2,TRBD2,-,TRBV19,CASSLRAGVNTGELFF,TGTGCCAGTAGTTTAAGAGCGGGGGTGAACACCGGGGAGCTGTTTTTT
TRBJ1-1,-,-,TRBV7-8,CASSRAYRTEAFF,TGTGCCAGCAGCAGGGCCTATCGGACTGAAGCTTTCTTT
TRBJ1-1,-,-,TRBV29-1,CRAIRGNTEAFF,TGCAGGGCCATCAGAGGGAACACTGAAGCTTTCTTT
TRBJ2-1,TRBD2,-,TRBV18,CASSLTRGVDEQFF,TGTGCCAGCTCACTTACGCGGGGGGTCGATGAGCAGTTCTTC
TRBJ2-2,TRBD2,-,TRBV19,CASNLSGGRTGELFF,TGTGCCAGTAATCTTAGCGGGGGGCGTACCGGGGAGCTGTTTTTT
TRBJ2-1,TRBD2,-,TRBV9,CASSVDVLAGGYNEQFF,TGTGCCAGCAGCGTAGACGTACTAGCGGGGGGATACAATGAGCAGTTCTTC
TRBJ1-4,-,once,TRBV19,CASSMRAATNEKLFF,TGTGCCAGTAGTATGCGAGCTGCAACTAATGAAAAACTGTTTTTT
TRBJ2-5,TRBD2,-,TRBV7-7,CASSLMERGADKETQYF,TGTGCCAGCAGCTTAATGGAGCGGGGGGCCGACAAAGAGACCCAGTACTTC
TRBJ1-1,-,-,TRBV18,CASSTANTEAFF,TGTGCCAGCTCAACAGCGAACACTGAAGCTTTCTTT
TRBJ1-5,-,-,TRBV6-1,CASAYGGTGQPQHF,TGTGCCAGCGCCTACGGGGGTACCGGCCAGCCCCAGCATTTT
TRBJ2-3,-,few,TRBV27,CASSLQGTQLWGTQYF,TGTGCCAGCAGTTTACAGGGGACCCAACTGTGGGGTACGCAGTATTTT
TRBJ1-1,-,-,TRBV18,CASSGGMNTEAFF,TGTGCCAGCTCAGGGGGCATGAACACTGAAGCTTTCTTT
TRBJ2-5,-,-,TRBV5-4,CASSFNRGQETQYF,TGTGCCAGCAGCTTCAACCGGGGGCAAGAGACCCAGTACTTC
TRBJ2-3,-,-,TRBV5-6,CASSWPPSTDTQYF,TGTGCCAGCAGCTGGCCCCCTAGCACAGATACGCAGTATTTT
TRBJ1-1,TRBD1,-,TRBV25-1,CASQGQTAEAFF,TGTGCCAGCCAGGGACAGACCGCTGAAGCTTTCTTT
TRBJ2-5,-,-,TRBV5-1,CASSFQGAETQYF,TGCGCCAGCAGCTTCCAGGGTGCGGAGACCCAGTACTTC
TRBJ1-1,-,once,TRBV5-1,CASYAVGTEAFF,TGCGCCAGTTACGCGGTGGGGACTGAAGCTTTCTTT
TRBJ2-1,-,-,TRBV5-6,CASSLGRGQYNEQFF,TGTGCCAGCAGCTTAGGCAGGGGTCAGTACAATGAGCAGTTCTTC
TRBJ2-2,-,-,TRBV19,CASSIWVGADTGELFF,TGTGCCAGTAGTATATGGGTTGGGGCGGACACCGGGGAGCTGTTTTTT
TRBJ2-6,-,-,TRBV19,CASSIRGQLGANVLTF,TGTGCCAGTAGTATCAGGGGCCAGCTAGGGGCCAACGTCCTGACTTTC
TRBJ2-3,-,-,TRBV6-1,CASKAHPSTDTQYF,TGTGCCAGCAAGGCACACCCTAGCACAGATACGCAGTATTTT
TRBJ2-2,-,-,TRBV5-4,CASSSKGSTGELFF,TGTGCCAGCAGCTCCAAGGGAAGCACCGGGGAGCTGTTTTTT
TRBJ2-2,-,-,TRBV5-6,CASSWNRDTGELFF,TGTGCCAGCAGCTGGAACAGAGACACCGGGGAGCTGTTTTTT
TRBJ2-4,-,once,TRBV2,CASTRDRNKNIQYF,TGTGCCAGCACCAGAGACAGAAACAAAAACATTCAGTACTTC
TRBJ2-7,-,-,TRBV5-6,CASSLDRHLYEQYF,TGTGCCAGCAGCTTGGACAGGCATCTCTACGAGCAGTACTTC
TRBJ2-5,-,once,TRBV5-4,CASSLAAAGETQYF,TGTGCCAGCAGCTTGGCGGCCGCGGGGGAGACCCAGTACTTC
TRBJ2-7,-,-,TRBV4-2,CASSLPGGGVTSYEQYF,TGTGCCAGCAGCCTCCCCGGGGGAGGCGTCACCTCCTACGAGCAGTACTTC